This T cell receptor (beta chain) appears in the sequencing data of a study of human T cells and chemical hapten exposure. The study, taken as a whole, reports: Expanded TCRs grouped into significantly more large CDR3 similarity clusters than controls produced.

Of note for this clonotype: Its target is unknown.

The study's library attached unique molecular identifiers to single cDNA molecules. Source study methods: Sample TCR totals centred on a median of around 92,000, ranging about 23,224 to 700,000. TCRdb re-analysed the RACE reads in MiXCR, keeping a single row per CDR3 protein. None of the V and J calls come from the authors' own analysis; TCRdb made them. The data contain 120,000 or so distinct CDR3 sequences, around 11% of them singletons. Time point: patch test 3, about 24 weeks after DPC sensitization. Regarding treatment: therapeutic diphenylcyclopropenone sensitization with weekly scalp DPC. People who gave samples had alopecia, were 18 to 70 years old, and were suitable for DPC. There are 13 residues in the CDR3. V lost 5 bases and J lost 6, with 8 bases in between. CDR1 is SEHNR, CDR2 FQNEAQ, per germline (reference sequence).

The sequence derives from a woman between 45 and 65 years old with alopecia areata. Some clones in this sample may be carry-over from other donors' samples. The starting material was whole blood, obtained in connection with sensitization to the hapten diphenylcyclopropenone (DPC). This rearrangement joins TRBV7-9 to TRBJ1-6; D uncertain. CDR3 in DNA: TGTGCCAGCAGCGTCGAAAGTAATTCACCCCTCCACTTT. The encoded protein is CASSVESNSPLHF. The variable domain in full, completed from reference TRBV7-9 and TRBJ1-6, reads DTGVSQNPRHKITKRGQNVTFRCDPISEHNRLYWYRQTLGQGPEFLTYFQNEAQLEKSRLLSDRFSAERPKGSFSTLEIQRTEQGDSAMYLCASSVESNSPLHFGNGTRLTVT.